Listed here are 4 T cell receptor beta chains from one sample, sequenced in a study of control samples from healthy donors and cancer patients. Produced via immunoSEQ multiplex PCR; TCRdb's table is partial and in-frame only. The sample consists of about 83,000 clones, around 92% of them appearing once. The material sequenced was blood. These receptor sequences come from a man between 45 and 60 years old in good health.

The gene calls are TRBV19 and TRBJ1-4; 12 nucleotides match TRBD1. V was pared by 7 bases and J by 5 bases, with 5 bases of the junction left unmatched. Germline V lookup: CDR1 LNHDA, CDR2 SQIVND (reference sequence). CDR3 length: 15 amino acids. CDR3: CASMGTGGANEKLFF. The CDR3 DNA reads as TGTGCCAGTATGGGGACAGGGGGCGCCAATGAAAAACTGTTTTTT.

The V and J genes are TRBV5-6 and TRBJ2-3; TRBD2 matches 7 bases. The CDR3 consists of 19 residues. The germline gives CDR1 SGHDT, CDR2 YYEEEE. J gave up 8 bases and V 0 bases, and 21 bases lay outside the gene matches. DNA for the CDR3: TGTGCCAGCAGCTTGGGTGTAGGGTATGGTTCGGGACTAAAGGTTACGCAGTATTTT. The encoded protein is CASSLGVGYGSGLKVTQYF.

This sequence joins TRBV6-2 or TRBV6-3 and TRBJ1-2, with no clear D. Between the trimmed V and J ends, which lost 2 bases and 6 bases, there was a span of 13 bases. The length of the CDR3 is 14 residues. The germline V gene has CDR1 MNHEY and CDR2 SVGEGT. This chain's CDR3 is CASSYGRSYNGYTF. CDR3 DNA sequence: TGTGCCAGCAGTTACGGTCGGAGTTACAATGGCTACACCTTC.

This chain uses TRBV2 with TRBJ1-2; D is ambiguous. The length of the CDR3 is 13 residues. Germline CDR1 and CDR2: SNHLY and FYNNEI. Deletions cut 3 bases from V and 7 bases from J, with 12 bases between. The CDR3 DNA reads as TGTGCCAGCAGTGATGCCATCCCGGCTGGCTACACCTTC. Its translation: CASSDAIPAGYTF.